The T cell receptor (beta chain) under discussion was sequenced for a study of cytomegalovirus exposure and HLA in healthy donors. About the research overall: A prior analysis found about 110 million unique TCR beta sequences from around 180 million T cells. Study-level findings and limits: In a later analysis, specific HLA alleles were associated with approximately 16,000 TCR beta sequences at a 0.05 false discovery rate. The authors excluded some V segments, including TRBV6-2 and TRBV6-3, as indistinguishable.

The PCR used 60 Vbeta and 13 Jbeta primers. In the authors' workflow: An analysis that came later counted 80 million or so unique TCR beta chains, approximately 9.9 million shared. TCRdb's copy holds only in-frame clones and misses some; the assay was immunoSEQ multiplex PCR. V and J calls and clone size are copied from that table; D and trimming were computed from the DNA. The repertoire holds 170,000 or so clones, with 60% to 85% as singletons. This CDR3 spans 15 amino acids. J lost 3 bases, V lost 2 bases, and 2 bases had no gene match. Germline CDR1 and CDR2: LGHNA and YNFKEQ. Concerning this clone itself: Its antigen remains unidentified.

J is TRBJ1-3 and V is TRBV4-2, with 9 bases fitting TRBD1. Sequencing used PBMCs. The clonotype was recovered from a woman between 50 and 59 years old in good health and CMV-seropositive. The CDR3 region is CASSQNRGLGNTIYF. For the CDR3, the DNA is TGTGCCAGCAGCCAAAACAGGGGGCTTGGAAACACCATATATTTT.